This T cell receptor beta chain was recovered during a study of shared clonotypes between healthy human individuals. The study's findings and limits: When naive CD4 clonotypes were compared across a handful of donors, 4% to 5.5% were shared.

The V gene end was trimmed by 4 bases and the J gene end by 3 bases; junction bases not matched to a gene: 1. CDR1 SGHNT and CDR2 YYREEE come from the germline V gene (reference sequence). The CDR3 is 13 residues long. Profiled with immunoSEQ multiplex PCR; TCRdb holds only in-frame clones, not every one. The sample lists some 2,000,000 clones; approximately 95% were seen once. In the naive CD8 group, cells lacked CD45RO and were positively selected for CCR7, so terminally differentiated effector memory CD45RA+ cells were left out. Donors were healthy HIV-negative adults without recently reported acute infections or vaccinations. For this clone: Its antigen remains unknown. This CDR3 is also generated by other DNA sequences in the sample.

The receptor's source is a man younger than 35 in good health. The sequencing input was naive CD8+ T cells sorted from blood. The rearrangement uses TRBV5-4 and TRBJ2-7, with 10 bases identical to TRBD1. The CDR3 sequence is CASSGTGDYEQYF. The CDR3 coding sequence is TGTGCCAGCAGCGGGACAGGGGACTACGAGCAGTACTTC.